Following are 13 T cell receptor beta chains from one sample sequenced in a study of beta chain features in type 1 diabetes. Expressed TCRB transcripts were sequenced because the entire RNA isolate underwent reverse transcription. The table came from immunoSEQ multiplex PCR; TCRdb's copy has only in-frame clones and leaves some out. The sample has roughly 300,000 clones, roughly 8% seen once. Sequenced material: central memory CD4+ T cells from blood. All receptors derive from a woman between 18 and 29 years old in good health.

There are a few counts of this clone. The V gene is TRBV18, the J gene TRBJ1-2; possibly TRBD1 for D (5 bases). Between the trimmed V and J ends, which lost 6 bases and 1 base, there was a span of 6 bases. Germline CDR1 is KGHSH and CDR2 is LQKENI. The CDR3 totals 12 residues. In nucleotides, the CDR3 is TGTGCCAGCTCCGACAGTAACTATGGCTACACCTTC. It is translated as CASSDSNYGYTF.

This clone occurred a few times. The V call is TRBV6-5, the J call TRBJ1-1; D gene unclear. Germline CDR1 is MNHEY and CDR2 is SVGAGI. The CDR3 has 14 amino acids. Deletions cut 1 base from V and 4 bases from J, with 10 bases between. The DNA for the CDR3 is TGTGCCAGCAGTTACTTGACGTTCAGCACTGAAGCTTTCTTT. It codes for CASSYLTFSTEAFF.

The chain joins TRBV7-8 to TRBJ2-1, with TRBD2 matching over 13 bases. Trimming removed 6 bases from V and 7 bases from J; junction bases left unmatched: 3. Per the germline V gene, CDR1 is SGHVS and CDR2 is FQNEAQ. The CDR3 length is 14 residues. The CDR3 sequence: CASSGLAGENEQFF. The CDR3 DNA reads TGTGCCAGCAGTGGACTAGCGGGAGAGAATGAGCAGTTCTTC.

This clone was detected only a few times. This chain connects TRBV6-5 to TRBJ2-3; D possibly corresponds to TRBD2 (6 bases). There are 15 residues in the CDR3. The V and J ends lost 2 bases and 0 bases respectively, with 9 bases between them. Germline CDR1 reads MNHEY; CDR2 reads SVGAGI. DNA for the CDR3: TGTGCCAGCAGTTACGTAGCGGCTAGCACAGATACGCAGTATTTT. This sequence encodes CASSYVAASTDTQYF.

This clone was observed a few times. The rearrangement links TRBV9 to TRBJ2-6; 11 bases map to TRBD2. CDR3 length: 15 amino acids. CDR1 and CDR2 (germline): SGDLS, YYNGEE. V was pared by 4 bases and J by 4 bases, with 1 base of the junction left unmatched. CDR3 residues: CASSLAGGGANVLTF. As DNA, the CDR3 is TGTGCCAGCAGCCTAGCGGGAGGAGGGGCCAACGTCCTGACTTTC.

V and J are TRBV2 and TRBJ2-3; no clear D. Deletions cut 4 bases from V and 3 bases from J, with 8 bases between. Germline assignment: CDR1 SNHLY and CDR2 FYNNEI. The CDR3 covers 13 residues. The CDR3: CASSGAGTDTQYF. The CDR3 DNA sequence: TGTGCCAGCAGTGGGGCCGGGACAGATACGCAGTATTTT.

This clone was seen ten or more times. The chain employs TRBV27 and TRBJ2-1; possibly TRBD1 for D (5 bases). Between the trimmed V and J ends, which lost 0 bases and 5 bases, there was a span of 8 bases. This CDR3 has 14 amino acids. Germline V gene lookup returns CDR1 MNHEY and CDR2 SMNVEV (reference sequence). CDR3 region: CASSLSRQNNEQFF. CDR3 nucleotide sequence: TGTGCCAGCAGTTTATCACGACAGAACAATGAGCAGTTCTTC.

This chain connects TRBV6-6 to TRBJ1-1; 9 nucleotides align to TRBD1. The length of the CDR3 is 14 residues. The ends lost 6 bases at V and 2 bases at J; junction bases unmatched: 4. Germline values: CDR1 MNHNY, CDR2 SVGAGI (reference sequence). CDR3 loop: CASRLTGGNTEAFF. CDR3 coding DNA: TGTGCCAGCAGGCTGACAGGGGGAAACACTGAAGCTTTCTTT.

This clone was detected only a few times. J is TRBJ2-1 and V is TRBV6-5; D is possibly TRBD2 (5 bases). Germline V gene sequence: CDR1 MNHEY, CDR2 SVGAGI. The CDR3 sequence is 15 residues long. The V end lost 5 bases, the J end lost 1 base, and 12 bases lay between the germline ends. The chain's CDR3 is CASSPLAVSYNEQFF. The CDR3 nucleotides read TGTGCCAGCAGTCCCCTAGCCGTGTCCTACAATGAGCAGTTCTTC.

The chain joins TRBV15 to TRBJ2-3; D may match TRBD1 or TRBD2 (5 bases each). CDR1 LNHNV and CDR2 YYDKDF come from the germline V gene (reference sequence). The CDR3 consists of 15 residues. V gave up 0 bases and J gave up 2 bases, with 9 bases separating them. In DNA form, the CDR3 reads TGTGCCACCAGCAGAGATGGGGGATTCACAGATACGCAGTATTTT. It encodes CATSRDGGFTDTQYF.

The chain combines TRBV27 with TRBJ1-3, with TRBD1 matching 8 bases. The junction had 4 bases not matched to a gene; V was cut back by 2 bases and J by 4 bases. In germline, CDR1 is MNHEY, CDR2 SMNVEV (reference sequence). The CDR3 extends over 15 amino acids. The CDR3 coding sequence is TGTGCCAGCAGTTTAACCGGGACAGGAGGAAACACCATATATTTT. It encodes CASSLTGTGGNTIYF.

This clone occurred a few times. The rearrangement uses TRBV7-8 and TRBJ2-5; 11 nucleotides match TRBD2. The germline gives CDR1 SGHVS, CDR2 FQNEAQ. V lost 3 bases, J lost 2 bases, and 5 bases stayed unmatched. The CDR3 spans 16 residues. The CDR3 here is CASSFMPSGRQETQYF. The CDR3 nucleotides are TGTGCCAGCAGCTTCATGCCTAGCGGGAGGCAAGAGACCCAGTACTTC.

The J gene is TRBJ2-7, the V gene TRBV11-1, with 7 bases that match TRBD1. The junction had 4 bases not matched to a gene; V was cut back by 5 bases and J by 3 bases. Germline CDR1 reads SGHAT; CDR2 reads FQDESV (reference sequence). The CDR3 is 13 amino acids. This chain's CDR3 is CASSGQANYEQYF. The CDR3 DNA reads as TGTGCCAGCAGCGGACAGGCAAACTACGAGCAGTACTTC.